The rows below give T cell receptor beta chains drawn from one sample of a study of cytomegalovirus exposure and HLA in healthy donors. The repertoire was sequenced with immunoSEQ multiplex PCR; TCRdb's copy has only in-frame clones and lacks some. The table shows approximately 140,000 clones, with 80% to 90% occurring only once. The specimen sequenced was PBMCs. These receptors all come from a woman in her thirties or forties in good health and CMV-seropositive. Both conserved end residues are part of each CDR3. A D gene is named only where the DNA matches it firmly. Expanded clones are given a class, and other clones once, few, many or no size at all.

J | size | D | V | DNA | CDR3
TRBJ1-2 | once | TRBD1 | TRBV10-3 | TGTGCCATCAGTGAGACCGACAGGGTGGATGGCTACACCTTC | CAISETDRVDGYTF
TRBJ2-6 | - | - | TRBV30 | TGTGCCTGGAGTGTCTACGTATTAGGAGGGGGCCCTGGGGCCAACGTCCTGACTTTC | CAWSVYVLGGGPGANVLTF
TRBJ1-2 | - | - | TRBV19 | TGTGCCAGTAGTTTTTCTGGCGGGGGTTCCAACTATGGCTACACCTTC | CASSFSGGGSNYGYTF
TRBJ2-1 | - | - | TRBV5-6 | TGTGCCAGCAGCTCATCACAGTTTTTGGTATACAATGAGCAGTTCTTC | CASSSSQFLVYNEQFF
TRBJ1-2 | - | TRBD1 | TRBV29-1 | TGCAGCGTTAGACAGGGAATAGGAGGCTACACCTTC | CSVRQGIGGYTF
TRBJ2-1 | - | TRBD1 | TRBV7-8 | TGTGCCAGCAGCCGCGTAGGATCGGCAGGGGGCAATGAGCAGTTCTTC | CASSRVGSAGGNEQFF
TRBJ2-2 | few | TRBD2 | TRBV5-1 | TGCGCCAGCTCACTACTAGCGAAGGCCGGGGAGCTGTTTTTT | CASSLLAKAGELFF
TRBJ2-5 | - | TRBD1 | TRBV5-4 | TGTGCCAGCACCAGGGGGCCGGAAGAGACCCAGTACTTC | CASTRGPEETQYF
TRBJ2-2 | - | - | TRBV14 | TGTGCCAGCAGCCAATGGAGGACCGGGGAGCTGTTTTTT | CASSQWRTGELFF
TRBJ2-3 | - | - | TRBV2 | TGTGCCAGCGTCATTGGAGTTGTCGGTGCAGATACGCAGTATTTT | CASVIGVVGADTQYF
TRBJ2-3 | - | TRBD2 | TRBV7-2 | TGTGCCAGCAGCTTAACTAGCGGGAGGGCAGATACGCAGTATTTT | CASSLTSGRADTQYF
TRBJ1-2 | few | TRBD1 | TRBV7-9 | TGTTCCAGCAGCTTAGCCGGGACAGGAAACTATGGCTACACCTTC | CSSSLAGTGNYGYTF
TRBJ2-1 | - | TRBD2 | TRBV5-1 | TGCGCCAGCAGCTTGGTGGTAGCGGGGGGTAATGAGCAGTTCTTC | CASSLVVAGGNEQFF
TRBJ2-7 | once | - | TRBV5-1 | TGCGCCAGCAGCTTGCAGGAGGGGTTCGGGGAGCAGTACTTC | CASSLQEGFGEQYF
TRBJ2-3 | - | TRBD2 | TRBV27 | TGTGCCAGCAGCGCCGTAGGACTAGCGGGGGGGGACGCGCAGTATTTT | CASSAVGLAGGDAQYF
TRBJ1-2 | - | TRBD1 | TRBV6-4 | TGTGCCAGCAGCCGGGACAGTGCTAACTATGGCTACACCTTC | CASSRDSANYGYTF
TRBJ2-5 | - | TRBD1 | TRBV30 | TGTGCCTGGAGTGTAATTGGGACAGCGGAGACCCAGTACTTC | CAWSVIGTAETQYF
TRBJ2-1 | - | TRBD2 | TRBV7-2 | TGTGCCAGCAGCTTAGGGGGACTAGCGGGGATCAATGAGCAGTTCTTC | CASSLGGLAGINEQFF
TRBJ2-3 | - | - | TRBV5-1 | TGCGCCAGCAGCTTGCAACGGGGGATTAGCACAGATACGCAGTATTTT | CASSLQRGISTDTQYF
TRBJ2-1 | once | TRBD2 | TRBV2 | TGTGCCAGCAGGGACCCTAGCGGGGGCGGCAATGAGCAGTTCTTC | CASRDPSGGGNEQFF
TRBJ2-5 | - | - | TRBV30 | TGTGCCTGGAGCGGGGGGCAAGGGGAGACCCAGTACTTC | CAWSGGQGETQYF
TRBJ2-7 | - | TRBD2 | TRBV7-8 | TGTGCCAGCAGCTTAGTTGGCGGGAGCATTCAAGACGAGCAGTACTTC | CASSLVGGSIQDEQYF
TRBJ2-1 | - | - | TRBV18 | TGTGCCAGCTCACCTCGCGGGGACTACAATGAGCAGTTCTTC | CASSPRGDYNEQFF
TRBJ2-7 | - | TRBD1 | TRBV7-6 | TGTGCCAGCAGCTTAACTCACGGGACAGGCTACGAGCAGTACTTC | CASSLTHGTGYEQYF
TRBJ2-1 | - | TRBD2 | TRBV27 | TGTGCCAGCAGTTCGTTACGGACTAGCGGGAGGGCCGAGGTCTACAATGAGCAGTTCTTC | CASSSLRTSGRAEVYNEQFF
TRBJ2-7 | - | - | TRBV2 | TGTGCCAGCAACTCCGGACAGAACTCCTACGAGCAGTACTTC | CASNSGQNSYEQYF
TRBJ2-5 | - | TRBD1 | TRBV5-5 | TGTGCCAGCAGCCGACAGGGGCCCCAAGAGACCCAGTACTTC | CASSRQGPQETQYF
TRBJ1-2 | few | - | TRBV28 | TGTGCCAGCTCATCGAATCAGGGGTTTAACGCTAGCTATGGCTACACCTTC | CASSSNQGFNASYGYTF
TRBJ2-3 | - | TRBD1 | TRBV7-7 | TGTGCTAGCAGCCGGGACAGGGGAGGGACGCAGTATTTT | CASSRDRGGTQYF
TRBJ1-5 | - | - | TRBV16 | TGTGCCAGCAGCCAATACAGGGTGGGCGGCAATCAGCCCCAGCATTTT | CASSQYRVGGNQPQHF
TRBJ2-3 | - | TRBD2 | TRBV27 | TGTGCCAGCAGTCCCCAGGGCGGGGGTCCATATACGCAGTATTTT | CASSPQGGGPYTQYF
TRBJ1-2 | - | TRBD1 | TRBV4-2 | TGTGCCAGCAGCCAAGAGGTGGAGGGGGCCTCGTGGTGGAACACCTTC | CASSQEVEGASWWNTF
TRBJ2-7 | - | - | TRBV30 | TGTGCCTGGAGTTCCTCACAGGCACGAGAGCAGTACTTC | CAWSSSQAREQYF
TRBJ1-2 | - | TRBD1 | TRBV4-3 | TGCGCCAGCAGCCACGGTACAGGGGGCGACTATGGCTACACCTTC | CASSHGTGGDYGYTF
TRBJ2-5 | - | TRBD1 | TRBV6-5 | TGTGCCAGCAGTGGACAGGGAACCCTCCAAGAGACCCAGTACTTC | CASSGQGTLQETQYF
TRBJ2-1 | - | TRBD2 | TRBV6-1 | TGTGCCAGCAGTTTTAGCGGGAGTATAGACAATGAGCAGTTCTTC | CASSFSGSIDNEQFF
TRBJ2-7 | - | - | TRBV10-3 | TGTGCCATCAGCGATTTACAGGGTAGCTACGAGCAGTACTTC | CAISDLQGSYEQYF
TRBJ2-5 | - | - | TRBV25-1 | TGTGCCAGCTCGCGAAAAGAGACCCAGTACTTC | CASSRKETQYF
TRBJ2-7 | - | - | TRBV2 | TGTGCCAGCAGTGGGCGGACAGTGCTAAACGAGCAGTACTTC | CASSGRTVLNEQYF
TRBJ1-2 | - | TRBD1 | TRBV7-3 | TGTGCCAGCAGCTCCCGGGACAGGGATGGCTACACCTTC | CASSSRDRDGYTF
TRBJ2-3 | - | TRBD2 | TRBV6-5 | TGTGCCAGCAGTTACTCAGCGGGAGACACAGATACGCAGTATTTT | CASSYSAGDTDTQYF
TRBJ2-5 | - | - | TRBV30 | TGTGCCTTAACGGGGGGCTCCTCCGGTAGGGAGACCCAGTACTTC | CALTGGSSGRETQYF
TRBJ2-1 | - | - | TRBV11-3 | TGTGCCTTCCGCTCGGAGACCTACAATGAGCAGTTCTTC | CAFRSETYNEQFF
TRBJ2-1 | - | - | TRBV5-4 | TGTGCCAGCAGCTTGGTGGAGGGCCGTACTTACAATGAGCAGTTCTTC | CASSLVEGRTYNEQFF